A single sample gave rise to the 30 T cell receptor beta chains below, sequenced in a study of T cell responses to AZD1222 COVID-19 vaccine. Profiling relied on immunoSEQ multiplex PCR, and the TCRdb table lists in-frame clones only, not all of them. The sample shows 25,000 or so clones, around 93% of them seen only once. Specimen: peripheral blood, collected 28 days after the second AZD1222 dose. The receptors were sampled from an adult who received the AZD1222 COVID-19 vaccine.

The CDR3 loop reads CASSPPGQGVYNEQFF. In DNA form, the CDR3 reads TGCGCCAGCAGCCCCCCAGGACAGGGGGTTTACAATGAGCAGTTCTTC. The chain uses TRBV5-1 and TRBJ2-1; 10 nucleotides align to TRBD1. CDR1 is SGHRS and CDR2 is YFSETQ in the germline V gene. Unmatched junction bases numbered 8, after V lost 4 bases and J lost 4 bases. This CDR3 is built from 16 residues.

The chain combines TRBV7-9 with TRBJ1-1, with D unclear. The V gene's germline CDR1 is SEHNR and CDR2 FQNEAQ (reference sequence). Trimming removed 5 bases from V and 1 base from J, with 8 bases in between. The CDR3 has 13 amino acids. The chain's CDR3 is CASSVKGNTEAFF. CDR3 DNA: TGTGCCAGCAGCGTGAAGGGGAACACTGAAGCTTTCTTT.

In this sample, this clone turned up once. The V call is TRBV6-1, the J call TRBJ1-3, with D unclear. Germline values: CDR1 MNHNS, CDR2 SASEGT. Trimming left V 3 bases short and J 2 bases short, with 8 bases between. This CDR3 region has 14 residues. The CDR3, as DNA: TGTGCCAGCAGTGAGGTGGCCGCTGGAAACACCATATATTTT. This encodes CASSEVAAGNTIYF.

The J gene is TRBJ1-2, the V gene TRBV4-2; the D is unclear. Between the trimmed V and J ends, which lost 6 bases and 10 bases, there was a span of 27 bases. Germline lookup yields CDR1 LGHNA and CDR2 YNFKEQ. The CDR3 loop spans 16 amino acids. DNA of the CDR3: TGTGCCAGCAGTCCAGGTCAGTTCACCAGTGGATTTTCCTACACCTTC. Translation: CASSPGQFTSGFSYTF.

V is TRBV7-3 and J is TRBJ2-1; D gene ambiguous. The CDR3 length is 15 residues. Trimming took 1 base from V and 4 from J, leaving 11 bases between them. Per germline, CDR1 SGHTA and CDR2 FQGTGA. In DNA, the CDR3 is TGTGCCAGCAGCTTAATGGCCAGCCGATACAATGAGCAGTTCTTC. Translated, it gives CASSLMASRYNEQFF.

The rearrangement uses TRBV11-2 and TRBJ2-3; D remains unclear. CDR1 is SGHAT and CDR2 is FQNNGV in the germline V gene. Trimming removed 1 base from V and 2 bases from J, with 7 bases in between. The CDR3 is made up of 14 amino acids. CDR3 residues: CASSLVSSTDTQYF. Written as DNA, the CDR3 is TGTGCCAGCAGCTTAGTTTCCTCCACAGATACGCAGTATTTT.

The V gene is TRBV3-1 (or the pseudogene TRBV3-2), the J gene TRBJ2-7; D may be TRBD2 (6 bases). V lost 3 bases, J lost 4 bases, and 10 bases lay in between. CDR3 length: 13 amino acids. Germline V gene lookup returns CDR1 LGHDT and CDR2 YNNKEL (reference sequence). DNA of the CDR3: TGTGCCAGCAGCCATAGCGGTGCTTACGAGCAGTACTTC. Translating it yields CASSHSGAYEQYF.

The CDR3 sequence: CASRTTHSSSNPLRDNEQFF. The CDR3 nucleotides read TGCGCCAGCAGAACTACCCACAGTTCTTCTAACCCTCTTCGGGACAATGAGCAGTTCTTC. This chain connects TRBV10-1 to TRBJ2-1, with D unclear. Germline assignment: CDR1 WNHNN and CDR2 SYGVQD (reference sequence). The CDR3 runs to 20 residues. V lost 6 bases to trimming and J lost 5 bases, with 32 bases between them.

This clone was counted only a few times. This chain joins TRBV11-3 and TRBJ2-1; D call uncertain. V dropped 4 bases and J dropped 8 bases, with 18 bases sitting between them. CDR3 length: 15 amino acids. Germline-derived CDR1 and CDR2 are SGHNT and YENEEA. The CDR3 nucleotides are TGTGCCAGCAGCTCCGTCCTCCGAGCTGGCGATGAGCAGTTCTTC. Amino acids: CASSSVLRAGDEQFF.

The chain recombines TRBV13 with TRBJ2-1; D gene uncertain. Germline V CDR1 and CDR2: PRHDT, FYEKMQ (reference sequence). The CDR3 spans 14 residues. V shed 0 bases and J shed 7 bases, with 10 bases lying between them. CDR3 sequence reads: CASSLGRVVNEQFF. CDR3 bases: TGTGCCAGCAGCTTAGGTAGGGTCGTGAATGAGCAGTTCTTC.

The rearrangement links TRBV21-1 to TRBJ1-6; the listed D gene, TRBD1, was not tested against the DNA. TRBV21-1 is assigned pseudogene status. CDR3 length: 15 amino acids. The CDR3 region is CASAKPPYRGPPLHF. Written as DNA, the CDR3 is TGTGCCAGCGCGAAACCCCCGTACAGGGGGCCACCCCTCCACTTT.

This chain's CDR3 is CASSLVGVNSPLHF. The DNA for the CDR3 is TGTGCCAGCAGCTTAGTGGGGGTTAATTCACCCCTCCACTTT. This chain links TRBV7-9 with TRBJ1-6; a weak D match, TRBD1 (5 bases). The CDR3 is made up of 14 amino acids. V lost 1 base to trimming and J lost 6 bases, with 7 bases between them. Germline V gene lookup returns CDR1 SEHNR and CDR2 FQNEAQ (reference sequence).

V is TRBV7-9 and J is TRBJ1-1, with 8 bases matching TRBD1. The germline gives CDR1 SEHNR, CDR2 FQNEAQ (reference sequence). V shed 8 bases and J 3 bases; nucleotides not matched to a gene: 8. The CDR3 covers 14 residues. The CDR3 is CASHRGTGHTEAFF. The CDR3 DNA is TGTGCCAGCCACCGAGGGACAGGTCACACTGAAGCTTTCTTT.

The V call is TRBV24-1, the J call TRBJ1-2, with D possibly being TRBD1 (5 bases). Germline V CDR1 and CDR2: KGHDR, SFDVKD. Trimming took 1 base from V and 3 from J, leaving 8 bases between them. The CDR3 runs 14 residues. This chain's CDR3 is CATSDLNRHYGYTF. As DNA, the CDR3 is TGTGCCACCAGTGATTTAAACAGGCACTATGGCTACACCTTC.

The chain links TRBV27 to TRBJ2-2; 11 nucleotides agree with TRBD2. The CDR3 has 16 amino acids. The V gene end was trimmed by 5 bases and the J gene end by 5 bases; junction bases not matched to a gene: 7. Germline V gene lookup returns CDR1 MNHEY and CDR2 SMNVEV (reference sequence). The DNA of the CDR3 is TGTGCCAGCAGTAGTAGACTAGCGGGACGGACCGGGGAGCTGTTTTTT. Protein product: CASSSRLAGRTGELFF.

The chain carries TRBV19 and TRBJ2-7; TRBD1 aligns across 9 bases. V dropped 3 bases and J dropped 6; count of bases not matched to a gene: 9. The germline V gene encodes CDR1 LNHDA and CDR2 SQIVND (reference sequence). This CDR3 contains 15 residues. Here the CDR3 reads CASSIQGQGSTEQYF. The CDR3 region has the DNA TGTGCCAGTAGTATCCAGGGACAGGGCTCTACCGAGCAGTACTTC.

The V gene is TRBV28, the J gene TRBJ1-5; D is ambiguous. Trimming removed 2 bases from V and 0 bases from J, with 8 bases in between. Germline lookup yields CDR1 MDHEN and CDR2 SYDVKM. The CDR3 length is 15 residues. The CDR3, as DNA: TGTGCCAGCAGTTTAGGTTCGGTTAGCAATCAGCCCCAGCATTTT. This translates into CASSLGSVSNQPQHF. Complete variable domain (other parts from reference TRBV28 and TRBJ1-5): DVKVTQSSRYLVKRTGEKVFLECVQDMDHENMFWYRQDPGLGLRLIYFSYDVKMKEKGDIPEGYSVSREKKERFSLILESASTNQTSMYLCASSLGSVSNQPQHFGDGTRLSIL.

The chain couples TRBV24-1 to TRBJ2-1, with D maybe TRBD2 (6 bases). Trimming stripped 8 bases from V and 14 bases from J, with 18 bases between. The V gene's germline CDR1 is KGHDR and CDR2 SFDVKD. The CDR3 runs to 12 residues. CDR3 region: CATMGAGYNKFF. CDR3 bases: TGTGCCACCATGGGCGCGGGGTATAATAAGTTCTTC.

This chain uses TRBV7-9 with TRBJ2-1; 7 nucleotides match TRBD1. V lost 5 bases to trimming and J lost 5 bases; unmatched junction nucleotides: 3. Germline V CDR1 and CDR2: SEHNR, FQNEAQ (reference sequence). The CDR3 is 13 residues long. The chain's CDR3 is CASSTGQNNEQFF. In nucleotides, the CDR3 is TGTGCCAGCAGCACGGGACAGAACAATGAGCAGTTCTTC.

The CDR3 DNA reads as TGTGCCAGCAGGTCGACAGGGACACACTACGAGCAGTACTTC. Translation: CASRSTGTHYEQYF. The chain joins TRBV6-5 to TRBJ2-7; 7 nucleotides align to TRBD1. The ends lost 6 bases at V and 3 bases at J; junction bases unmatched: 8. Germline CDR1 and CDR2: MNHEY and SVGAGI. CDR3 size: 14 residues.

This clone was seen a handful of times. The rearrangement joins TRBV11-2 to TRBJ1-2, with D hard to call. Trimming removed 1 base from V and 2 bases from J, with 11 bases in between. This CDR3 contains 15 residues. Germline V lookup: CDR1 SGHAT, CDR2 FQNNGV. The CDR3 region is CASSLVVGWNYGYTF. The CDR3 DNA reads TGTGCCAGCAGCTTAGTGGTAGGGTGGAACTATGGCTACACCTTC. The full variable domain, rest sourced from reference TRBV11-2 and TRBJ1-2, is EAGVAQSPRYKIIEKRQSVAFWCNPISGHATLYWYQQILGQGPKLLIQFQNNGVVDDSQLPKDRFSAERLKGVDSTLKIQPAKLEDSAVYLCASSLVVGWNYGYTFGSGTRLTVV.

The rearrangement uses TRBV10-3 and TRBJ1-2; 10 bases align to TRBD1. CDR1 ENHRY and CDR2 SYGVKD come from the germline V gene. Losses at the gene ends were 4 bases for V and 5 bases for J; bases not matched to a gene: 7. The CDR3 extends over 15 amino acids. In DNA, the CDR3 is TGTGCCATCAGTGGCGGGACAGGGGACGGGTATGGCTACACCTTC. The encoded protein is CAISGGTGDGYGYTF.

The chain recombines TRBV5-1 with TRBJ1-5, with TRBD1 identical over 7 bases. Germline V gene data show CDR1 as SGHRS and CDR2 as YFSETQ. The CDR3 loop spans 15 amino acids. V shed 4 bases, J shed 4 bases, and the junction held 8 bases outside the gene matches. CDR3 DNA sequence: TGCGCCAGCAGCGCACAGGGGATCGAGAATCAGCCCCAGCATTTT. It specifies CASSAQGIENQPQHF. The variable domain in full, completed from reference TRBV5-1 and TRBJ1-5, reads KAGVTQTPRYLIKTRGQQVTLSCSPISGHRSVSWYQQTPGQGLQFLFEYFSETQRNKGNFPGRFSGRQFSNSRSEMNVSTLELGDSALYLCASSAQGIENQPQHFGDGTRLSIL.

The rearrangement links TRBV27 to TRBJ2-7; 8 bases line up with TRBD1. The V gene end was trimmed by 6 bases and the J gene end by 7 bases; junction bases not matched to a gene: 8. The CDR3 is made up of 13 amino acids. The germline V gene has CDR1 MNHEY and CDR2 SMNVEV (reference sequence). The CDR3 region has the DNA TGTGCCAGCAGCCGGGACAGGACGCGGGAGCAGTACTTC. It is translated as CASSRDRTREQYF.

The chain recombines TRBV6-6 with TRBJ1-3, with 9 nucleotides matching TRBD1. J gave up 4 bases and V 6 bases, and 16 bases lay outside the gene matches. The CDR3 spans 18 residues. In germline, CDR1 is MNHNY, CDR2 SVGAGI (reference sequence). The CDR3 DNA reads TGTGCCAGCAGACGACGCACCCCGGGACAGGGTACGGGAAACACCATATATTTT. Translated: CASRRRTPGQGTGNTIYF.

On this clone: Here the CDR3 omits its conserved ending phenylalanine or tryptophan, so a read error is the likely source. The DNA is omitted, as the CDR3 cannot be located on it reliably, and the CDR3 follows TCRdb's listing. The chain recombines TRBV28 with TRBJ1-4; the D call of TRBD1 is as the table states it, not checked on the DNA. 13 amino acids form the CDR3, both terminal residues included. Germline lookup yields CDR1 MDHEN and CDR2 SYDVKM. CDR3 region: CASSFRTGTGLLL.

In its sample, this clone was seen once. This rearrangement joins TRBV7-3 to TRBJ1-1, with TRBD1 matching over 7 bases. This CDR3 contains 18 residues. The V and J ends lost 2 bases and 5 bases, in that order; junction bases with no gene match: 17. The germline V gene has CDR1 SGHTA and CDR2 FQGTGA. CDR3 in DNA: TGTGCCAGCAGCTTATTCCCGCTTTACGGGACAGCTCAGACTGAAGCTTTCTTT. Protein product: CASSLFPLYGTAQTEAFF.

The CDR3 DNA sequence: TGCGCCAGCAGGGGACAGGCGAGCTCCTACGAGCAGTACTTC. This encodes CASRGQASSYEQYF. This rearrangement joins TRBV5-1 to TRBJ2-7; 8 bases are a match to TRBD1. The germline V gene has CDR1 SGHRS and CDR2 YFSETQ. J lost 0 bases, V lost 5 bases, and 4 bases had no gene match. The CDR3 extends over 14 amino acids. The full variable domain, its missing parts supplied by reference TRBV5-1 and TRBJ2-7, is KAGVTQTPRYLIKTRGQQVTLSCSPISGHRSVSWYQQTPGQGLQFLFEYFSETQRNKGNFPGRFSGRQFSNSRSEMNVSTLELGDSALYLCASRGQASSYEQYFGPGTRLTVT.

This chain joins TRBV12-5 and TRBJ2-7; D may be TRBD1 or TRBD2 (6 bases each). Germline CDR1 LGHNT, CDR2 FRNRAP. This CDR3 region has 14 residues. Trimming removed 3 bases at V and 6 bases at J, with 15 bases between. DNA of the CDR3: TGTGCTAGTGGTTTTGGGGGCCGGCGGGGCGAGCAGTACTTC. Translating gives CASGFGGRRGEQYF.

The chain is built from TRBV28 and TRBJ2-1; D call uncertain. V was shortened by 5 bases and J by 1 base, with 18 bases between the two germline ends. CDR1 and CDR2 (germline): MDHEN, SYDVKM. The CDR3 is 17 residues long. The CDR3 protein is CASSPHAVLGSYNEQFF. CDR3 in DNA: TGTGCCAGCAGTCCCCACGCCGTCCTAGGGTCCTACAATGAGCAGTTCTTC.